This T cell receptor (beta chain) is drawn from a study of cytomegalovirus exposure and HLA in healthy donors. Study outcomes and limitations: Later analysis identified a missense DCLRE1C variant that was linked to TCR beta V- and J-gene trimming. What TCR beta sequences reportedly achieved was accurate prediction of HLA-A and HLA-B alleles in most subjects. Follow-up analysis found HLA locus-dependent TCR association rates, highest for DRB1 and lowest for HLA-C.

This CDR3 region has 15 residues. The trim removed 2 bases at V and 2 bases at J, leaving 6 bases unmatched. Per the germline V gene, CDR1 is GTSNPN and CDR2 is SVGIG (reference sequence). Researchers ran the PCR with 60 Vbeta and 13 Jbeta primers. Method: immunoSEQ multiplex PCR; TCRdb's copy keeps in-frame clones and lacks some. Among about 180,000 clones listed, approximately 80% were seen once. This clone was observed a few times. Antigen: not known. Source material: PBMCs. The TCR originated in a girl under 18 in good health and CMV-seropositive. The J gene is TRBJ1-5, the V gene TRBV30; TRBD1 matches at 7 bases. The CDR3 is CAWSRGLGGNQPQHF. CDR3 sequence (DNA): TGTGCCTGGAGTAGGGGGCTCGGTGGCAATCAGCCCCAGCATTTT.